This is a list of T cell receptor beta chains from one sample in a study of human T cells and chemical hapten exposure. TCRdb re-analysed the RACE reads in MiXCR, keeping a single row per CDR3 protein. The data hold 49,000 or so distinct CDR3 sequences, with roughly 4.2% observed a single time. Sequenced input: whole blood. The receptors originated from a human donor in good health. Some clones in this sample may be carry-over from other donors' samples. Each CDR3 is given with its conserved first and last residue. The D gene is left open where the match is weak. Some rows mark clone size as missing; the rest say once, few, many or name a class of expanded clone.

D gene	V gene	clone size	J gene	CDR3 protein	CDR3 DNA
TRBD1	TRBV28	many	TRBJ1-2	CASSGGGPFYGYTF	TGTGCCAGCTCAGGGGGAGGACCATTCTATGGCTACACCTTC
.	TRBV28	few	TRBJ1-2	CATFQVPNYGYTF	TGTGCCACATTCCAAGTTCCTAACTATGGCTACACCTTC
.	TRBV5-6	many	TRBJ2-7	CASSSVARQTYEQYF	TGTGCCAGCAGCTCAGTCGCCAGACAAACCTACGAGCAGTACTTC
TRBD2	TRBV3-1	many	TRBJ2-7	CASSRSGGFSSYEQYF	TGTGCCAGCAGCCGGTCGGGAGGCTTCAGCTCCTACGAGCAGTACTTC
.	TRBV20-1	many	TRBJ2-3	CSADTKDTQYF	TGCAGTGCTGACACGAAGGATACGCAGTATTTT
.	TRBV19	few	TRBJ2-1	CASSMRSGNEQFF	TGTGCCAGTAGTATGAGGTCGGGCAATGAGCAGTTCTTC
.	TRBV14	many	TRBJ2-1	CASSHHTSIYNEQFF	TGTGCCAGCAGCCACCATACGTCAATTTACAATGAGCAGTTCTTC
TRBD1	TRBV12-3/TRBV12-4	few	TRBJ1-5	CASSLRQGYQPQHF	TGTGCCAGCAGTTTGAGACAGGGGTATCAGCCCCAGCATTTT
.	TRBV11-3	few	TRBJ1-1	CASSLNSMNTEAFF	TGTGCCAGCAGCTTAAACAGTATGAACACTGAAGCTTTCTTT
.	TRBV6-5	many	TRBJ1-4	CASSRDRDSVEKLFF	TGTGCCAGCAGTCGAGACCGGGACTCCGTGGAAAAACTGTTTTTT
TRBD2	TRBV20-1	many	TRBJ2-3	CSARFTSGSPTDTQYF	TGCAGTGCTAGGTTTACTAGCGGGAGTCCCACAGATACGCAGTATTTT
TRBD1	TRBV6-5	few	TRBJ2-3	CASSSRPGQGFGWDTQYF	TGTGCCAGCAGTAGCCGTCCGGGACAGGGTTTCGGGTGGGATACGCAGTATTTT
TRBD2	TRBV3-1	few	TRBJ2-1	CASSQDPFGGGSYNEQFF	TGTGCCAGCAGCCAAGATCCTTTCGGCGGGGGCTCCTACAATGAGCAGTTCTTC
.	TRBV7-9	many	TRBJ2-1	CASSPPLSQLYNEQFF	TGTGCCAGCAGCCCCCCTTTGAGTCAACTTTACAATGAGCAGTTCTTC
TRBD1	TRBV6-2/TRBV6-3	few	TRBJ1-1	CATRQGGKGEPEAFF	TGTGCCACCCGGCAGGGGGGCAAGGGCGAACCTGAAGCTTTCTTT
.	TRBV28	many	TRBJ1-5	CASSRDQPQHF	TGTGCCAGCAGTAGGGATCAGCCCCAGCATTTT
TRBD1	TRBV6-6	few	TRBJ1-1	CASITGTVNTEAFF	TGTGCCAGCATTACCGGGACAGTGAACACTGAAGCTTTCTTT
TRBD1	TRBV27	.	TRBJ2-3	CASSSRDRVADTQYF	TGTGCCAGCAGTTCGCGGGACAGGGTCGCAGATACGCAGTATTTT
.	TRBV3-1	.	TRBJ1-1	CASSQDHGRRVRAFF	TGTGCCAGCAGCCAAGACCATGGGCGAAGGGTGAGAGCTTTCTTT
TRBD2	TRBV4-1	many	TRBJ2-7	CASSQDKMGLAGNHEQYF	TGCGCCAGCAGCCAAGATAAGATGGGACTAGCGGGTAACCACGAGCAGTACTTC
.	TRBV30	.	TRBJ2-2	CAFSQPTLESRELFF	TGTGCCTTCTCCCAGCCGACCCTAGAGTCTAGGGAGCTGTTTTTT
.	TRBV6-6	.	TRBJ1-4	CASSLQGEGEKLFF	TGTGCCAGCAGTCTACAGGGAGAAGGTGAAAAACTGTTTTTT
.	TRBV18	many	TRBJ2-2	CASSPPPGRLLTGELFF	TGTGCCAGCTCACCTCCCCCGGGACGGCTCCTCACCGGGGAGCTGTTTTTT
TRBD1	TRBV30	many	TRBJ1-2	CAWSGTGQPYGYTF	TGTGCCTGGAGCGGGACAGGACAGCCCTATGGCTACACCTTC
.	TRBV28	.	TRBJ2-7	CASSPNRVSYEQYF	TGTGCCAGCAGCCCGAACAGGGTTTCCTACGAGCAGTACTTC